This T cell receptor beta chain derives from a study of post-analysis software for immune sequencing data. Study observations and caveats: Strong co-clustering by F measure linked samples that shared a preparation batch. Significantly decreased normalized Chao1 diversity was recorded for multiple sclerosis patients relative to controls. About five TRBV segments occurring more often in patients than controls included TRBV5-6, TRBV5-1 and TRBV20-1.

TCR beta cDNA libraries had unique molecular identifiers. Researchers reported approximately 500,000 cDNA molecules coming from about 1 to 10 million T cells. One entry per CDR3 protein results from TCRdb running MiXCR on the PCR reads. The repertoire holds fewer than 550,000 distinct CDR3 sequences, 30% to 40% seen once, with around 5.9% in the top ten. This clonotype was detected once. Its antigen is unidentified. V lost 6 bases and J 8 bases, leaving 14 bases between the germline ends. Germline loops: CDR1 DFQATT, CDR2 SNEGSKA (reference sequence). The CDR3 loop spans 12 amino acids. The TCR was taken from a girl aged 2-17 years with multiple sclerosis. The specimen sequenced was blood. The chain employs TRBV20-1 and TRBJ2-1, with D maybe TRBD2 (5 bases). Written as DNA, the CDR3 is TGCAGTGCGCGGACTTCACCCGATGAGCAGTTCTTC. This translates into CSARTSPDEQFF.